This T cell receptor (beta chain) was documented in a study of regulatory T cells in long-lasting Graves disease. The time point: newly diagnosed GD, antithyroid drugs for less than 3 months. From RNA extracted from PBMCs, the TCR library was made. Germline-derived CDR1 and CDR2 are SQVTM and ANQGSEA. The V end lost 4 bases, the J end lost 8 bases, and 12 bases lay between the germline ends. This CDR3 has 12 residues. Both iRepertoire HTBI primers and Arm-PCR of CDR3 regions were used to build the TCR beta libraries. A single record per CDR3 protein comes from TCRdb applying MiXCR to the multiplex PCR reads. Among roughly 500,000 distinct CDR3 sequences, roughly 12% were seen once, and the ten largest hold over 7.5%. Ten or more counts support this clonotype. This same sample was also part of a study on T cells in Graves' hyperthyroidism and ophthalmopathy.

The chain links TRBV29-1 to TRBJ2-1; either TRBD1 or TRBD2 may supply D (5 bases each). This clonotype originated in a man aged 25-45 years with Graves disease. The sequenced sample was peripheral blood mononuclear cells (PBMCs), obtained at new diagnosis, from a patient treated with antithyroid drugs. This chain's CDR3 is CSVGWDVDEQFF. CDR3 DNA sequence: TGCAGCGTTGGCTGGGACGTCGATGAGCAGTTCTTC.